This T cell receptor beta chain was sequenced for a study of blood T cell repertoires in COVID-19. The assay was immunoSEQ multiplex PCR, and TCRdb's table has in-frame clones only and misses some. The data contain about 300,000 clones, around 89% of them singletons. Per the germline V gene, CDR1 is MNHNS and CDR2 is SASEGT. The V and J ends lost 3 bases and 5 bases respectively, with 14 bases between them. CDR3 length: 15 residues. A single count supports this clone. The V call is TRBV6-1, the J call TRBJ1-5, with a possible D match to TRBD1 (6 bases). Sequencing was done on a sample of peripheral blood. The origin of this receptor is a woman in her 30s who had recovered from COVID-19. The CDR3 DNA follows: TGTGCCAGCAGTGATACAGGGAAAGACGATCAGCCCCAGCATTTT. Its translation is CASSDTGKDDQPQHF.